The next 13 T cell receptor beta chains were all read from a single sample in a study of T cells after yellow fever vaccination. Via MiXCR, TCRdb re-called the 5' RACE reads, giving one row per CDR3 protein. The data hold hundreds of thousands of distinct CDR3 sequences, with 8.7% observed a single time. Sequenced material: CD4+ T cells sorted from PBMCs, taken 5 days after the yellow fever booster vaccination. Receptors originate from a man aged 18 to 29 who received the YFV17D yellow fever vaccine.

The chain uses TRBV20-1 and TRBJ2-5, with TRBD2 matching 10 bases. The germline V gene encodes CDR1 DFQATT and CDR2 SNEGSKA (reference sequence). J was trimmed by 5 bases and V by 5 bases; bases with no gene match: 11. The CDR3 extends over 15 amino acids. Here the CDR3 reads CSAGPSGGAGETQYF. As DNA, the CDR3 is TGCAGTGCTGGGCCGAGCGGGGGGGCCGGGGAGACCCAGTACTTC.

CDR3 nucleotides: TGTGCCAGCAGTCGAGGTTTTGGGGCCAACGTCCTGACTTTC. The encoded protein is CASSRGFGANVLTF. The chain couples TRBV7-3 to TRBJ2-6; no reliable D call. CDR1 and CDR2 from the germline V gene are SGHTA and FQGTGA. Trimming took off 6 bases at V and 3 bases at J, with 9 bases between the two ends. The CDR3 sequence is 14 residues long.

This clonotype came up many times. This rearrangement joins TRBV4-3 to TRBJ1-4; D ambiguous. V lost 0 bases and J lost 7, with 18 bases in between. The germline gives CDR1 LGHNA, CDR2 YSLEER. The CDR3 totals 17 residues. The CDR3 DNA sequence: TGCGCCAGCAGCCAAGATCCCGGGCAAGCCACGGGTGAAAAACTGTTTTTT. It encodes CASSQDPGQATGEKLFF.

The chain couples TRBV5-4 to TRBJ2-1, with 11 bases identical to TRBD2. Germline trimming cut 0 bases from V and 3 bases from J; bases unmatched to any gene: 2. The CDR3 loop spans 16 amino acids. Germline V gives CDR1 SGHNT, CDR2 YYREEE (reference sequence). In nucleotides, the CDR3 is TGTGCCAGCAGCTTGGCTAGCGGGGGGCACTACAATGAGCAGTTCTTC. Protein sequence: CASSLASGGHYNEQFF.

This clonotype was found many times. The chain joins TRBV5-1 to TRBJ2-1; 8 bases match TRBD2. Germline-derived CDR1 and CDR2 are SGHRS and YFSETQ. This CDR3 has 17 amino acids. Trimming at V came to 0 bases and at J to 0 bases, leaving 5 bases not matched to a gene. CDR3 protein: CASSLGGGTPSYNEQFF. In nucleotides, the CDR3 is TGCGCCAGCAGCTTGGGCGGGGGGACCCCCTCCTACAATGAGCAGTTCTTC.

This clonotype occurred many times. The gene calls are TRBV6-1 and TRBJ2-3; 8 bases match TRBD2. Trimming at V came to 5 bases and at J to 1 base, leaving 2 bases not matched to a gene. This CDR3 region has 14 residues. The germline CDR1 and CDR2 sequences are MNHNS and SASEGT. This CDR3 reads CASSFGRGTDTQYF. In DNA form, the CDR3 reads TGTGCCAGCAGTTTCGGGAGGGGCACAGATACGCAGTATTTT.

This clonotype was recorded a few times. The chain combines TRBV21-1 with TRBJ2-7; the tabulated D call, TRBD1, remains unverified against the DNA. TRBV21-1 is a pseudogene locus. The CDR3 covers 14 residues. CDR3 sequence: CASSKRDSSYEQYV. The CDR3 nucleotides read TGTGCCAGCAGCAAAAGGGACAGCTCCTACGAGCAGTACGTC.

This clonotype has a count of ten or more. The chain couples TRBV6-6 to TRBJ1-2, with D unclear. V lost 4 bases and J 6 bases, leaving 9 bases between the germline ends. This CDR3 is 12 amino acids long. The germline gives CDR1 MNHNY, CDR2 SVGAGI (reference sequence). CDR3 loop: CASSFAADGYTF. In nucleotides, the CDR3 is TGTGCCAGCAGTTTCGCAGCTGATGGCTACACCTTC.

This clonotype was seen more than once but under ten times. This chain uses TRBV18 with TRBJ2-2; D possibly matches TRBD1 or TRBD2 (5 bases each). Trimming removed 3 bases at V and 1 base at J, with 12 bases between. CDR3 length: 16 amino acids. Per the germline V gene, CDR1 is KGHSH and CDR2 is LQKENI. Here the CDR3 reads CASSPPGRVNTGELFF. The CDR3 DNA reads TGTGCCAGCTCACCGCCGGGACGGGTGAACACCGGGGAGCTGTTTTTT. The full variable domain, its missing parts supplied by reference TRBV18 and TRBJ2-2, is NAGVMQNPRHLVRRRGQEARLRCSPMKGHSHVYWYRQLPEEGLKFMVYLQKENIIDESGMPKERFSAEFPKEGPSILRIQQVVRGDSAAYFCASSPPGRVNTGELFFGEGSRLTVL.

The table lists this clonotype with a few counts. CDR3 loop: CASSQVQAGSYGYTF. DNA for the CDR3: TGCGCCAGCAGCCAGGTCCAGGCCGGATCCTATGGCTACACCTTC. The chain has TRBV4-3 and TRBJ1-2; D unresolved. Per germline, CDR1 LGHNA and CDR2 YSLEER. V lost 3 bases and J 4 bases, leaving 15 bases between the germline ends. The CDR3 covers 15 residues.

This rearrangement joins TRBV5-6 to TRBJ2-7, with 8 bases that match TRBD1. Trimming cost V 4 bases and J 2 bases; bases outside gene matches: 5. Germline CDR1 is SGHDT and CDR2 is YYEEEE. CDR3 length equals 14 residues. CDR3 residues: CASSVKGQAYEQYF. The CDR3 DNA is TGTGCCAGCAGCGTAAAGGGACAGGCCTACGAGCAGTACTTC.

The chain is built from TRBV7-2 and TRBJ1-5, with D unclear. The V gene lost 3 bases and the J gene lost 2 bases, with 11 bases spanning the gap. The CDR3 spans 15 residues. Germline V gene data show CDR1 as SGHTA and CDR2 as FQGNSA. The CDR3 protein is CASSLAGRRNQPQHF. The CDR3 coding sequence is TGTGCCAGCAGCTTGGCGGGGAGGCGCAATCAGCCCCAGCATTTT. The whole variable domain, filled in from reference TRBV7-2 and TRBJ1-5, reads GAGVSQSPSNKVTEKGKDVELRCDPISGHTALYWYRQSLGQGLEFLIYFQGNSAPDKSGLPSDRFSAERTGGSVSTLTIQRTQQEDSAVYLCASSLAGRRNQPQHFGDGTRLSIL.

The chain is built from TRBV2 and TRBJ2-2, with a weak D call TRBD2 (5 bases). The V and J ends lost 8 bases and 2 bases respectively, with 9 bases between them. This CDR3 contains 13 residues. The germline V gene has CDR1 SNHLY and CDR2 FYNNEI. The CDR3 DNA is TGTGCCAGCCTTAGACTAAACACCGGGGAGCTGTTTTTT. Its protein product is CASLRLNTGELFF. Together with reference TRBV2 and TRBJ2-2, the CDR3 gives the full variable domain: EPEVTQTPSHQVTQMGQEVILRCVPISNHLYFYWYRQILGQKVEFLVSFYNNEISEKSEIFDDQFSVERPDGSNFTLKIRSTKLEDSAMYFCASLRLNTGELFFGEGSRLTVL.